This T cell receptor beta chain was recovered during a study of human T cells and chemical hapten exposure. Study context: Each patch test put 0.01% DPC on the upper back, and results were read at 6 days. The patients, most of them female, presented with alopecia areata, totalis or universalis.

Each CDR3 protein is one row after TCRdb ran MiXCR on the RACE reads. This table has under 100,000 distinct CDR3 sequences, 8.5% appearing once. Per the germline V gene, CDR1 is SNHLY and CDR2 is FYNNEI. Trimming shortened V by 3 bases and J by 6 bases, and 9 bases separated the two germline ends. The CDR3 sequence is 13 residues long. This clonotype showed up many times. Described time point: pre-sensitization, week 0. Treatment noted: therapeutic diphenylcyclopropenone sensitization with weekly scalp DPC. Staff drew blood before applying each patch test. From whole blood left unfractionated, total RNA was extracted.

This TCR derives from a man in his forties with alopecia areata. Some clones in this sample may be carry-over from other donors' samples. The specimen comprised whole blood, sampled in connection with sensitization to the hapten diphenylcyclopropenone (DPC). V is TRBV2 and J is TRBJ2-1; TRBD1 is a possible D gene (5 bases). DNA of the CDR3: TGTGCCAGCAGTGATGGCAGGGTCAATGAGCAGTTCTTC. It yields the protein CASSDGRVNEQFF.